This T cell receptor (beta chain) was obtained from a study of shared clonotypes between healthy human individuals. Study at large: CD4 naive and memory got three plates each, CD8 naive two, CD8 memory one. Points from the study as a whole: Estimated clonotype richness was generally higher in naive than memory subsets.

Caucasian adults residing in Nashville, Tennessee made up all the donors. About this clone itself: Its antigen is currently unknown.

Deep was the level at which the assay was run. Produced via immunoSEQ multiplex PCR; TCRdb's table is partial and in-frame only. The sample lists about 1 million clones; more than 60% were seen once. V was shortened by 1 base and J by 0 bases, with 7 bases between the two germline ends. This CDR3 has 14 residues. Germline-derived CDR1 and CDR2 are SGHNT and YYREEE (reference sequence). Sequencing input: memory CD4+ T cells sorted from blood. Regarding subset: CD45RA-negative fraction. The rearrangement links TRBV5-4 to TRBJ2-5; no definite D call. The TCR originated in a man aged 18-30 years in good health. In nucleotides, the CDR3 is TGTGCCAGCAGCTTGTTTGACAACCAAGAGACCCAGTACTTC. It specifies CASSLFDNQETQYF.